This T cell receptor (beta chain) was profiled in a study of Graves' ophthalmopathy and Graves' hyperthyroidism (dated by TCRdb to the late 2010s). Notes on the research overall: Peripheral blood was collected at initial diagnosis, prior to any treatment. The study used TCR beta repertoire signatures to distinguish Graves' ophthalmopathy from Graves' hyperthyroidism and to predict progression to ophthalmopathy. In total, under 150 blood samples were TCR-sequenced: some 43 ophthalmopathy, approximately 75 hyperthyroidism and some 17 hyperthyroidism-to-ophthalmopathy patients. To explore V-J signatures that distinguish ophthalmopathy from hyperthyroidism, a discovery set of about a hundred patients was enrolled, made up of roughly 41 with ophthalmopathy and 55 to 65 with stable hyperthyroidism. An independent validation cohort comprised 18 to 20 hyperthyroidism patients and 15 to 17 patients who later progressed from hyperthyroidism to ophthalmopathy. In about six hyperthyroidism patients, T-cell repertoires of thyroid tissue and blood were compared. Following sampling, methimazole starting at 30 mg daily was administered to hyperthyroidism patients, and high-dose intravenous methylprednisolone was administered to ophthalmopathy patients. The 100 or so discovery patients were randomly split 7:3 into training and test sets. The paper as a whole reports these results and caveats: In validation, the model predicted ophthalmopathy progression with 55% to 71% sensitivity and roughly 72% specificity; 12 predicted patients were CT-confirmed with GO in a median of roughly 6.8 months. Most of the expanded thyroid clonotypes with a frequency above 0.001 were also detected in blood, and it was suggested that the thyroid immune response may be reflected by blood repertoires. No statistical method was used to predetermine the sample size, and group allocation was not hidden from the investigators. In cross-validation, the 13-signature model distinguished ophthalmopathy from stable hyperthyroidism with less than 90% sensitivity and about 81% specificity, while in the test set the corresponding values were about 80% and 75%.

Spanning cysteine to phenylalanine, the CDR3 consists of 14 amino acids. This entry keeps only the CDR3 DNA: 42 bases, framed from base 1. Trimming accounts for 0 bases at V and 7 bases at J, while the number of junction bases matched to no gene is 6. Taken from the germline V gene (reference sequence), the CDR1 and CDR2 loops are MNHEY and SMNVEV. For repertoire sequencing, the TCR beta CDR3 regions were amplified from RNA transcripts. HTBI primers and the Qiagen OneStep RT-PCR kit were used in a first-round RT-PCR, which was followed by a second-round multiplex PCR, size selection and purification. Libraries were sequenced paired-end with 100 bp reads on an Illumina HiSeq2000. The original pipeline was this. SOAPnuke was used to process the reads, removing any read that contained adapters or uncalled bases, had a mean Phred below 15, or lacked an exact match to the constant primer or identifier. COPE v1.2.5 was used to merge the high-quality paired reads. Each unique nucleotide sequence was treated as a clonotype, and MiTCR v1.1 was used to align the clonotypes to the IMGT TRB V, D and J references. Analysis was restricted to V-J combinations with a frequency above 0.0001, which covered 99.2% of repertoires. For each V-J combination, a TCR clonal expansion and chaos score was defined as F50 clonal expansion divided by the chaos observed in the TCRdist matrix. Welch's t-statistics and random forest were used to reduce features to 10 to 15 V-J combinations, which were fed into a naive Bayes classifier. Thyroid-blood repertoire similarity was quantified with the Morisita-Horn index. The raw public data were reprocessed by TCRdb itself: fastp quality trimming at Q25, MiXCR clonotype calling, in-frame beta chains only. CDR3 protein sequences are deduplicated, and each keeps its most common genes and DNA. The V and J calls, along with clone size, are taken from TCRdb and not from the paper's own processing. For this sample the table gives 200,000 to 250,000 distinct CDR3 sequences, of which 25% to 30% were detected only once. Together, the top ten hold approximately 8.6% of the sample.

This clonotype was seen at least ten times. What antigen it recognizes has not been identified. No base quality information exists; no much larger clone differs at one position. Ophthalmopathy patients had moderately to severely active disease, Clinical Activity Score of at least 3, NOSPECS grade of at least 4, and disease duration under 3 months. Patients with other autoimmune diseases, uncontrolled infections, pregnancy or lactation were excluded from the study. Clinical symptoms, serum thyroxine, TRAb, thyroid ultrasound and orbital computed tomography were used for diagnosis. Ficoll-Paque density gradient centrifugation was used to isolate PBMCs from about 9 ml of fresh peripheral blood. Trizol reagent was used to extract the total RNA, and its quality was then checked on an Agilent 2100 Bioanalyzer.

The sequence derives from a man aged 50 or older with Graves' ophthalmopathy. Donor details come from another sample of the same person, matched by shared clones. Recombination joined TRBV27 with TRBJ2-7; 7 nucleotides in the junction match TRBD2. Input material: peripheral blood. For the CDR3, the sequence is CASSLSAGVGEQYF. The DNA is TGTGCCAGCAGTTTATCGGCGGGAGTTGGAGAGCAGTACTTC.